The clone carrying this T cell receptor beta chain was counted only a few times. TCRdb used MiXCR to reprocess the PCR reads, holding one entry per CDR3 protein. The table shows more than 9,500 distinct CDR3 sequences, with roughly 28% occurring only once. Trimming cost V 3 bases and J 3 bases, with 2 bases left between them. CDR1 is SGHAT and CDR2 is FQNNGV in the germline V gene. This CDR3 is 12 amino acids long. These data originate in a study of immune characterization of retroperitoneal liposarcoma. This clonotype originated in a female donor with retroperitoneal liposarcoma. V usage is TRBV11-2 and J usage is TRBJ2-2; no clear D gene. Sequenced input: tumor tissue. As DNA, the CDR3 is TGTGCCAGCAGCTTGGACACCGGGGAGCTGTTTTTT. Its protein product is CASSLDTGELFF.